The T cell receptor beta chain described here comes from a study of shared clonotypes between healthy human individuals (dated by TCRdb to about 2020). About the investigation overall: The cohort comprised two women and a few men aged 18 to 49 years. Each donor's leukapheresis produced roughly between roughly 0.85 and 9 billion PBMCs. To estimate repertoire size and how much clonotypes are shared between individuals, the study performed deep sequencing of blood TCR repertoires from 4 to 6 healthy adults. For each donor, CD4 naive and CD4 memory were each given three plates, CD8 naive was given two plates, and CD8 memory was given one plate. To increase sequencing depth and limit assay-specific biases, different laboratories used diverse techniques to prepare libraries and sequence TCR repertoires. Study-wide conclusions, independent of this receptor: Incomplete sequencing was indicated by rarefaction of sorted-subset datasets, despite the large sequencing depth. When a few donors were compared, the shared fraction of clonotypes was about 5.4% for naive CD4, approximately 3.5% for naive CD8, roughly 2.5% for memory CD4, and 0.4% for memory CD8. The small number of donors limited the genetic and exposure-history diversity represented. Compared with non-shared clonotypes, clonotypes shared by all four sorted-subset donors had higher generation probabilities. Larger estimated clonotype richness was generally found for naive subsets than for memory subsets. Based on pairwise subsampling, the degree of clonotype sharing among donors was expected to be affected by sequencing depth. Sampling was restricted to blood, and TCR repertoires in tissue are likely to differ from TCR repertoires in blood.

The CDR3 numbers 15 residues from cysteine through phenylalanine. This entry keeps only the CDR3 DNA: 45 bases, framed from base 1. According to the germline V gene, CDR1 reads SGDLS and CDR2 reads YYNGEE. Trimming leaves V shorter by 3 bases and J shorter by 2 bases, with the junction holding 5 bases beyond the gene matches. The donors were healthy, HIV-negative adults with no recently reported acute infections or vaccinations. All donors were Caucasian adults living in Nashville, Tennessee, USA. Magnetic negative selection was used to enrich CD4+ T cells, after which naive cells were positively selected on CD45RA and the negative fraction became the memory subset. After blood collection by leukapheresis, PBMCs were isolated using Ficoll-Histopaque density gradient centrifugation and then cryopreserved in the vapor phase of liquid nitrogen. Analytical flow cytometry was used to check the purity and quantity of every magnetically sorted T cell population. Genomic DNA was isolated from every sorted fraction and measured by UV absorbance on a Nanodrop 2000c.

In the case of this clone: It has no known antigen specificity. No qualities accompany the bases; no much larger clone lies one base away.

Using the deep immunoSEQ assay, TCR CDR3 regions were amplified from genomic DNA by multiplex PCR. Extracted genomic DNA from each cell subset was spread evenly across all wells of several immunoSEQ 96-well plates, with each plate serving as a replicate. For sorted subsets, 200 to 250 ng of genomic DNA, equivalent to some 33,000 T cell genomes, went into each replicate PCR. Purified libraries were quantified with a Qubit 3.0 fluorometer, sized on a Bioanalyzer 2100, and re-quantified with the KAPA Library Quantification kit. Each immunoSEQ 96-well plate was sequenced on its own single-read 150-cycle Illumina NextSeq 550 flow cell. Turning to the authors' computational methods: Because the immunoSEQ output held only junctional sequences and lacked quality scores, the filtering could not match the filtering applied to full-length reads. To assign V/J genes and CDR3, sequences were annotated using PyIR, a Python wrapper for IgBLAST v1.9, with IMGT germline references. Reads with weak V/J assignments (E-value above 1e-6), missing CDR3, stop codons, out-of-frame junctions, or ambiguous translated residues were removed. A V3J clonotype was defined by an identical inferred V gene, J gene, and CDR3 amino acid sequence. To compute the percentage overlap between repertoires, the number of shared unique clonotypes was divided by the size of the smaller repertoire. Repertoire richness was assessed with RTK rarefaction, the Chao1 estimator, and Recon v2.1 estimates of unobserved clonotypes. OLGA was used to compute generation probabilities for all TCRbeta clonotypes that the gDNA method yielded from a handful of donors. TCRdb re-hosts the immuneACCESS table, in-frame sequences only. Its copies lack some clones; in the studies checked, an unresolved V gene accounts for under half of them, and the cause for the rest is not known. That table furnishes V, J and clone size, whereas the DNA furnished D and trimming. This sample has under 1,100,000 clones in its table, and about 84% of those were observed once. 0.55% to 0.7% of the sample goes to the ten largest clones.

Sequencing was performed on memory CD4+ T cells from PBMCs. Sample cell subset or site, as interpreted from the label and publication: CD45RA-negative fraction. The chain joins TRBV9 to TRBJ1-2, with 9 middle bases fitting TRBD1. The TCR originated in a man aged 18 to 29 in good health. Some clones in this sample may be carry-over from other donors' samples. CDR3 loop: CASSGGQGWNYGYTF. The DNA sequence is TGTGCCAGCAGCGGCGGACAGGGGTGGAACTATGGCTACACCTTC. With the portions outside the CDR3 filled from the reference TRBV9 and TRBJ1-2 genes, the complete variable region becomes DSGVTQTPKHLITATGQRVTLRCSPRSGDLSVYWYQQSLDQGLQFLIQYYNGEERAKGNILERFSAQQFPDLHSELNLSSLELGDSALYFCASSGGQGWNYGYTFGSGTRLTVV.